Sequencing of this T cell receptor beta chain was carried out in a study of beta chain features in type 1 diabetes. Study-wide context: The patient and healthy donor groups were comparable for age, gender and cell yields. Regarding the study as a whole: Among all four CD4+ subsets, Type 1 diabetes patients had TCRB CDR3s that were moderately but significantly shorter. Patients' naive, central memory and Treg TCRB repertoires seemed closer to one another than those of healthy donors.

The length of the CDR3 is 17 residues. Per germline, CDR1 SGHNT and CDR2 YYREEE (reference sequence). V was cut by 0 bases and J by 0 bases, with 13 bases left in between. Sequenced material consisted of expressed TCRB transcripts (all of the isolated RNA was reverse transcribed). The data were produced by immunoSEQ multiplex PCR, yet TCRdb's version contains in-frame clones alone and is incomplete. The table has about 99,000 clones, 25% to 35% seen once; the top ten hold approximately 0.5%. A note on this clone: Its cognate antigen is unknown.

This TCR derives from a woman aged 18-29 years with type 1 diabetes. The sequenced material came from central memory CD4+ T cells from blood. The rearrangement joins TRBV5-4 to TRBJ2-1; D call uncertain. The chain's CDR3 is CASSLVLGTSSYNEQFF. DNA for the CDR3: TGTGCCAGCAGCTTGGTCCTAGGAACAAGCTCCTACAATGAGCAGTTCTTC.